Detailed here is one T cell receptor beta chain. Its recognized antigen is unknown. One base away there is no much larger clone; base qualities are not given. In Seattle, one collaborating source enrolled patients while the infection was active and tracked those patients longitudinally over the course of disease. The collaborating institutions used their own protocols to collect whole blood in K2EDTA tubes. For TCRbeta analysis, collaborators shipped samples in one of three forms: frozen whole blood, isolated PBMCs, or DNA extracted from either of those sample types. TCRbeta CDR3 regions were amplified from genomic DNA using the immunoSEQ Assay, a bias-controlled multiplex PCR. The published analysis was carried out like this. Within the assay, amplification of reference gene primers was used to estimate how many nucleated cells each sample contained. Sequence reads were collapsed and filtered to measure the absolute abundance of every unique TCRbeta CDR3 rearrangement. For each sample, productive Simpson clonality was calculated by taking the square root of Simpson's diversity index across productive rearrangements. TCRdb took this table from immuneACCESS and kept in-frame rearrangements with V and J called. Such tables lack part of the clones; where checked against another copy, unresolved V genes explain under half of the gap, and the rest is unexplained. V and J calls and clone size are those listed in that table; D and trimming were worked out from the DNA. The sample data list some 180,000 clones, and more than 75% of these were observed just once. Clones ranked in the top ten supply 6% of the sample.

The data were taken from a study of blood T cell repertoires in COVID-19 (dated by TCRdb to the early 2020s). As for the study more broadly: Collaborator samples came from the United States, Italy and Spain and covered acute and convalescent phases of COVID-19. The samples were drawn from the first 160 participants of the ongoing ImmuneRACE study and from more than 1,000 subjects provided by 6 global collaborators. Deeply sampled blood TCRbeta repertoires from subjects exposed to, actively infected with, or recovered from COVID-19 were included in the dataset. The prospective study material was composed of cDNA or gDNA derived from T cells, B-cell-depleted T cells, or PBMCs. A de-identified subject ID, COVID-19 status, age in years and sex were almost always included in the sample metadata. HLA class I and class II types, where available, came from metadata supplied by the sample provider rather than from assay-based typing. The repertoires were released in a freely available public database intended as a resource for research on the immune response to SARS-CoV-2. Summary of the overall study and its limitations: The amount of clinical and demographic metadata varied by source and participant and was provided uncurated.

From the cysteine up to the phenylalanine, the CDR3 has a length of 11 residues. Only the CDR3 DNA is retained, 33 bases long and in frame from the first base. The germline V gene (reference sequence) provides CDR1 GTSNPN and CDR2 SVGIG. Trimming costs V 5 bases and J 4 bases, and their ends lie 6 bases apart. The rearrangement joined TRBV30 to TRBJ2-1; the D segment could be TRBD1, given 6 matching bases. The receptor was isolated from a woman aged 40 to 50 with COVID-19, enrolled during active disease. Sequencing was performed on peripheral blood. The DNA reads TGTGCCTGGCAGGGGTACAATGAGCAGTTCTTC. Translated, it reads CAWQGYNEQFF. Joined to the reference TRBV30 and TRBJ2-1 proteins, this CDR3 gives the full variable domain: SQTIHQWPATLVQPVGSPLSLECTVEGTSNPNLYWYRQAAGRGLQLLFYSVGIGQISSEVPQNLSASRPQDRQFILSSKKLLLSDSGFYLCAWQGYNEQFFGPGTRLTVL.